This TCR beta chain was documented in a study of T cell clonality in common variable immunodeficiency. Broader study findings: T cell subpopulation sequencing would be needed to explain CVID clonality. Fewer deletions and N-nucleotide insertions were reportedly seen in common variable immunodeficiency TCR beta sequences.

The repertoire was sequenced with immunoSEQ multiplex PCR; TCRdb's copy has only in-frame clones and lacks some. The sample was found to contain 30,000 to 40,000 clones, and every one recurs. The table lists this clone with many counts. What it binds is unknown. Read sequence stops 3 residues before the CDR3 end, and the germline J gene provides the missing end. Losses at the gene ends were 3 bases for V and 2 bases for J; bases not matched to a gene: 3. CDR1 KGHSH and CDR2 LQKENI come from the germline V gene. The CDR3 spans 14 residues. The genes are TRBV18 and TRBJ2-7, with 8 bases aligning to TRBD2. The material sequenced was peripheral blood mononuclear cells. This TCR was recovered from a person aged 18-70 years in good health. CDR3 loop: CASSPTSGTYEQYF. CDR3 bases read: TGTGCCAGCTCACCCACTAGCGGTACCTACGAG.